The T cell receptor (beta chain) under discussion was sequenced for a study of blood T cell repertoires in COVID-19. On the study more broadly: Both acute and convalescent COVID-19 samples were obtained from the United States, Italy and Spain. PBMCs, B-cell-depleted T cells, or T cells provided the cDNA or gDNA that made up the material.

CDR3 length equals 15 residues. Trimming removed 4 bases from V and 2 bases from J, with 16 bases in between. Germline V gives CDR1 SGHDT, CDR2 YYEEEE. In the original workflow: Amplification from reference gene primers served as the basis for estimated nucleated cell counts. Sequencing used immunoSEQ multiplex PCR; TCRdb keeps in-frame clones, though not all of them. From that table come the V and J calls and clone size; the DNA was used to work out D and trimming. The sample has under 150,000 clones; around 87% are singletons. This clonotype originated in a woman aged 45-59 years who had recovered from COVID-19. The chain recombines TRBV5-6 with TRBJ2-7; the D gene is possibly TRBD1 (6 bases). Sequencing was performed on peripheral blood. CDR3 loop: CASSPMTGNAYEQYF. The CDR3 DNA reads as TGTGCCAGCAGCCCTATGACAGGAAACGCCTACGAGCAGTACTTC.